The present T cell receptor (beta chain) was sequenced within a study of PD-1 blockade in classical Hodgkin lymphoma (TCRdb year 2020). Turning to the overall study: Nivolumab dosing was 3 mg/kg intravenously every 2 weeks, continuing until either disease progression or unacceptable toxicity. To define a peripheral blood immune signature of response to PD-1 blockade in classical Hodgkin lymphoma, the study combined TCR beta sequencing with CyTOF. What the work shows at the level of the full study, not this receptor alone: Baseline TCR diversity was reported to be lower in newly diagnosed patients than in healthy donors and to be lower still in relapsed/refractory patients. Baseline diversity similar to that of newly diagnosed patients was observed in trial patients achieving complete response, whereas significantly lower diversity was observed in partial responders and progressors. The study was limited to a single clinical trial cohort, and causes of repertoire differences, possibly disease activity or prior therapy, remained undefined. By C4D1, a significant rise was seen in CD4+ TCR diversity but not in CD8+ TCR diversity (p=0.0027 vs p=0.16), and the rise was most apparent among complete responders (p=0.02). Lower diversity was seen in patients whose nivolumab began less than 1 year after ASCT, and these patients were left out of later analyses so that immune reconstitution would not confound the results.

Genomic DNA was isolated using the Qiagen DNeasy kit from unsorted PBMCs as well as from negatively selected CD4+ and CD8+ fractions. Using primers that anneal to V and J segments, immunoSEQ multiplex PCR amplified the TCR beta CDR3 regions. A synthetic immune receptor repertoire was used to minimize amplification bias, and any remaining bias was removed computationally after sequencing. In the authors' own workflow: Custom Python scripts were used to quantify repertoire diversity as the Shannon entropy index. The unsorted, CD4+ and CD8+ repertoires were each analyzed separately, with the exception of combined analyses, where CD4+ and CD8+ sequences were merged in silico. A clone counted as expanded when the clone's frequency after treatment rose at least 2-fold relative to C1D1, and clones undetected at baseline were given a pseudocount of 0.5. Singleton clones were defined as clones with 0 or 1 copy at C1D1, and non-singleton clones were defined as clones with 2 or more copies. By matching protein sequences in sorted samples from the same patient, clones expanded in unsorted samples were annotated as CD4+, CD8+ or unknown. Diversity changes from C1D1 to C4D1 were tested in paired samples using Wilcoxon tests. This immuneACCESS table, as held by TCRdb, lists in-frame sequences with V and J called but not all clones. Of the missing ones, under half trace to an unresolved V gene in checked studies; the others have no known cause. Clonal size and the V and J genes are those of that table, whereas D and trimming came from the DNA. This sample lists about 21,000 clones; 80% were detected once. The ten largest make up 22% of the sample.

Read against the paper, the sample's time point label means: cycle 4 day 1 (C4D1), after 6 weeks of nivolumab. Every trial patient had relapsed after autologous stem cell transplantation, and cohorts A, B and C differed in prior brentuximab vedotin exposure. The trial cohort comprised some 60 patients with relapsed/refractory classical Hodgkin lymphoma whose best overall responses were complete response, partial response or progressive disease. In the multi-cohort phase II CheckMate 205 trial, trial patients received single-agent nivolumab. An independent review committee assessed best overall response by applying the 2007 International Working Group response criteria. PBMCs from the trial were collected at three points: immediately before nivolumab initiation (C1D1), and during therapy at cycle 2 day 1 and cycle 4 day 1. Peripheral blood was collected in 8 mL Vacutainer Cell Preparation Tubes, from which PBMCs were isolated by centrifugation and then cryopreserved.

Points on this clone: It has no known antigen specificity. No quality values exist for individual bases; no much larger clone is one base distant.

Sequenced material: peripheral blood mononuclear cells (PBMCs), taken before the fourth cycle of nivolumab. This TCR came from a human donor with classical Hodgkin lymphoma.

The DNA reads TGTGCCAGCAGCTTCGGTCAGGGACCCACAGATACGCAGTATTTT. The encoded protein is CASSFGQGPTDTQYF. The chain links TRBV5-6 with TRBJ2-3, with the D gene tentatively TRBD1 or TRBD2, based on 5 matching bases in each. The V end loses 2 bases and the J end loses 2 bases, and a stretch of 12 bases separates them. The germline V gene encodes CDR1 SGHDT and CDR2 YYEEEE. The cysteine opens and the phenylalanine closes a CDR3 of 15 amino acids. Of all the DNA, just the CDR3 is kept, 45 bases in frame from base 1.